Sequencing of this T cell receptor beta chain was carried out in a study of T cell responses to AZD1222 COVID-19 vaccine. The assay was immunoSEQ multiplex PCR, and TCRdb's table has in-frame clones only and misses some. The data show about 140,000 clones, roughly 92% seen once. As for this clone: Its antigen is unidentified.

General observations from the study: Along spike, vaccine-associated CD4 TCRs were found throughout, with dominance at 160-218 and 743-854. Unmutated variant regions are reportedly targeted by nearly half of spike-specific TCRs. Donor demographics were predominantly white British with a female majority; clonal diversity may be underestimated. Increased Spike-specific TCR breadth and depth were observed after two AZD1222 doses.

The sample here was peripheral blood, taken on day 0 of AZD1222 vaccination. The clonotype was recovered from an adult in good health.

The CDR3 sequence is CASRPRQVHGYTF. CDR3 in DNA: TGTGCCAGCAGGCCAAGACAAGTCCATGGCTACACCTTC. The chain links TRBV6-5 to TRBJ1-2, with D hard to call. Trimming stripped 6 bases from V and 6 bases from J, with 14 bases between. The length of the CDR3 is 13 residues. Germline-derived CDR1 and CDR2 are MNHEY and SVGAGI.